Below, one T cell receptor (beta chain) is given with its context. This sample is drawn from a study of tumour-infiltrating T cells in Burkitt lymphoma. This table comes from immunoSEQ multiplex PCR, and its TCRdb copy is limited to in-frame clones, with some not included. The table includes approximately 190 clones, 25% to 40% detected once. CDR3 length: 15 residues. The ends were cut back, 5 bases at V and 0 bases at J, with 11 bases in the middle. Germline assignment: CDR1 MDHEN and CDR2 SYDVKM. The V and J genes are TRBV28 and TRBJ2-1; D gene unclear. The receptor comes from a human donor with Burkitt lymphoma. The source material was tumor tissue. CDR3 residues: CASSPILASYNEQFF. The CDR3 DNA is TGTGCCAGCAGTCCCATCTTGGCCTCCTACAATGAGCAGTTCTTC.